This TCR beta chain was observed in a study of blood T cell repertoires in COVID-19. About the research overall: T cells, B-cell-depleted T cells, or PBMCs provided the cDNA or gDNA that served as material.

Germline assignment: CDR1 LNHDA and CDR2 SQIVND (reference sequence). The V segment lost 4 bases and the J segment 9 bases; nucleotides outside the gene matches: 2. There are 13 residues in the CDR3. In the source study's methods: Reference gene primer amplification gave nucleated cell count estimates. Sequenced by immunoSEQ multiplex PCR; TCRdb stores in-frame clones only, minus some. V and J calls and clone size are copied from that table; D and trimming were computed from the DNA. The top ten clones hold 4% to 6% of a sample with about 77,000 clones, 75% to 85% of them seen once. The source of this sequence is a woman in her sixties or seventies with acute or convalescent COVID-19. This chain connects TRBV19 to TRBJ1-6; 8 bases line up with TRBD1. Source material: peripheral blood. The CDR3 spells CASSSQGASPLHF. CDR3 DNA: TGTGCCAGTAGTAGTCAGGGGGCTTCACCCCTCCACTTT.